These 29 T cell receptor beta chains originate from one sample sequenced in a study of shared clonotypes between healthy human individuals. Clones were sequenced by immunoSEQ multiplex PCR, and TCRdb holds only the in-frame ones, with some missing. The table includes over 800,000 clones, almost 95% detected once. CD45RO-negative, CCR7-positively selected cells formed the naive CD8 fraction, excluding terminally differentiated effector memory CD45RA+ cells. Sample: naive CD8+ T cells sorted from blood. These receptors came from a man aged 30 to 45 in good health.

The chain uses TRBV6-5 and TRBJ2-6; D possibly corresponds to TRBD2 (6 bases). With 6 bases removed from V and 7 bases from J, the gap between germline ends came to 16 bases. This CDR3 has 15 amino acids. The germline V gene encodes CDR1 MNHEY and CDR2 SVGAGI. The CDR3 region is CASSPGVYSANVLTF. The CDR3 DNA reads as TGTGCCAGCAGCCCGGGGGTTTACAGCGCCAACGTCCTGACTTTC.

This sequence joins TRBV5-6 and TRBJ1-5; a possible D gene is TRBD1 (5 bases). Trimming shortened V by 0 bases and J by 3 bases, and 7 bases separated the two germline ends. CDR1 and CDR2 from the germline V gene are SGHDT and YYEEEE. This CDR3 contains 14 residues. In DNA form, the CDR3 reads TGTGCCAGCAGCTTGGCCAGGGACAATCAGCCCCAGCATTTT. Translating gives CASSLARDNQPQHF.

This clone was detected only once. CDR3 loop: CASEKGAGELFF. CDR3 nucleotides: TGTGCCAGTGAGAAGGGAGCCGGGGAGCTGTTTTTT. This rearrangement joins TRBV19 to TRBJ2-2, with D tentatively TRBD2 (5 bases). The CDR3 spans 12 residues. V was trimmed by 8 bases and J by 6 bases, leaving 10 bases between them. Germline V CDR1 and CDR2: LNHDA, SQIVND (reference sequence).

The chain is built from TRBV25-1 and TRBJ2-7; the D gene is possibly TRBD1 (5 bases). CDR1 MGHDK and CDR2 SYGVNS come from the germline V gene. CDR3 length equals 17 residues. The ends were cut back, 2 bases at V and 0 bases at J, with 17 bases in the middle. The CDR3 coding sequence is TGTGCCAGCAGTGAAGGCGCCGGCAGGGCGAGCTCCTACGAGCAGTACTTC. It encodes CASSEGAGRASSYEQYF.

The chain uses TRBV6-4 and TRBJ2-3; 15 bases agree with TRBD2. Germline values: CDR1 MRHNA, CDR2 SNTAGT. The J segment lost 6 bases and the V segment lost 5 bases, leaving 6 bases of the junction unmatched. CDR3 size: 16 residues. The CDR3 DNA reads as TGTGCCAGCAGTCCGGGACTAGCGGGAGGAGCGGATACGCAGTATTTT. The encoded protein is CASSPGLAGGADTQYF.

The rearrangement links TRBV7-9 to TRBJ1-1; D remains unclear. Between the trimmed V and J ends, which lost 7 bases and 8 bases, there was a span of 11 bases. The germline CDR1 and CDR2 sequences are SEHNR and FQNEAQ (reference sequence). The CDR3 length is 11 residues. CDR3 sequence: CASKAGVEAFF. The CDR3 coding sequence is TGTGCCAGCAAAGCCGGGGTAGAAGCTTTCTTT. Combining the CDR3 with reference TRBV7-9 and TRBJ1-1 gives the whole variable domain DTGVSQNPRHKITKRGQNVTFRCDPISEHNRLYWYRQTLGQGPEFLTYFQNEAQLEKSRLLSDRFSAERPKGSFSTLEIQRTEQGDSAMYLCASKAGVEAFFGQGTRLTVV.

This clone has only one observation. The chain recombines TRBV6-5 with TRBJ2-7; no clear D gene. This CDR3 is built from 14 residues. Trimming pared 5 bases from V and 2 bases from J, leaving 13 bases between. Looked up from germline, CDR1 is MNHEY and CDR2 is SVGAGI. The CDR3 DNA sequence: TGTGCCAGCAGTCCCACCGCACGAACCTACGAGCAGTACTTC. Amino acids: CASSPTARTYEQYF.

This clone was detected once. The J gene is TRBJ2-7, the V gene TRBV15; TRBD1 might be the D (6 bases). Germline V gene lookup returns CDR1 LNHNV and CDR2 YYDKDF (reference sequence). V shed 0 bases and J shed 5 bases, with 17 bases lying between them. This CDR3 has 16 residues. In DNA, the CDR3 is TGTGCCACCAGCAGAGATGCGAGGGCAGGGGTACACGAGCAGTACTTC. Translated: CATSRDARAGVHEQYF.

The chain links TRBV27 to TRBJ2-3; D assignment may be TRBD1 or TRBD2 (5 bases each). Germline V lookup: CDR1 MNHEY, CDR2 SMNVEV (reference sequence). V was clipped by 9 bases and J by 5 bases, with 18 bases between them. The CDR3 loop spans 14 amino acids. In DNA, the CDR3 is TGTGCCAGGAAAGATATGGGGGTTGTAGATACGCAGTATTTT. As protein: CARKDMGVVDTQYF.

V and J are TRBV5-5 and TRBJ2-1; possibly TRBD1 or TRBD2 for D (5 bases each). The CDR3 sequence is 14 residues long. In germline, CDR1 is SGHKS, CDR2 YYEKEE (reference sequence). Trimming left V 1 base short and J 1 base short, with 6 bases between. The CDR3 DNA reads TGTGCCAGCAGCTTGTGGGGGTCCTACAATGAGCAGTTCTTC. Translating it yields CASSLWGSYNEQFF.

This sequence joins TRBV29-1 and TRBJ1-2, with D perhaps TRBD1 (5 bases). V lost 5 bases and J lost 4, with 17 bases in between. This CDR3 region has 14 residues. In germline, CDR1 is SQVTM, CDR2 ANQGSEA. The CDR3 reads CSVRGAARGYGYTF. CDR3 bases: TGCAGCGTTAGGGGAGCGGCTCGAGGCTATGGCTACACCTTC.

This rearrangement joins TRBV11-2 to TRBJ2-1; 10 bases are a match to TRBD2. CDR3 length equals 18 residues. Germline V gene sequence: CDR1 SGHAT, CDR2 FQNNGV. V dropped 0 bases and J dropped 5; count of bases not matched to a gene: 10. The CDR3 nucleotides read TGTGCCAGCAGCTTAGAGCCTCATCTAGCGGGAGTTAACAATGAGCAGTTCTTC. This codes for CASSLEPHLAGVNNEQFF.

This clone appeared once. The chain joins TRBV27 to TRBJ2-3; tentatively, D is TRBD1 or TRBD2 (5 bases each). The CDR3 runs to 15 residues. Germline assignment: CDR1 MNHEY and CDR2 SMNVEV (reference sequence). V lost 6 bases to trimming and J lost 2 bases, with 15 bases between them. The CDR3 nucleotides read TGTGCCAGCAGCTGGCCCGGGGACCACACAGATACGCAGTATTTT. Translated: CASSWPGDHTDTQYF.

Comment on this clone: This specimen includes other DNA sequences encoding the same CDR3. This chain uses TRBV7-3 with TRBJ2-1; no firm D call. CDR1 and CDR2 from the germline V gene are SGHTA and FQGTGA. The length of the CDR3 is 13 residues. Trimming left V 3 bases short and J 1 base short, with 4 bases between. This chain's CDR3 is CASSFSSYNEQFF. In DNA, the CDR3 is TGTGCCAGCAGCTTCTCATCCTACAATGAGCAGTTCTTC. Full variable domain (missing parts from reference TRBV7-3 and TRBJ2-1): GAGVSQTPSNKVTEKGKYVELRCDPISGHTALYWYRQSLGQGPEFLIYFQGTGAADDSGLPNDRFFAVRPEGSVSTLKIQRTERGDSAVYLCASSFSSYNEQFFGPGTRLTVL.

This clone occurred once. The gene calls are TRBV27 and TRBJ2-2, with 8 bases fitting TRBD2. The germline V gene has CDR1 MNHEY and CDR2 SMNVEV (reference sequence). This CDR3 comprises 16 residues. Germline trimming cut 0 bases from V and 4 bases from J; bases unmatched to any gene: 4. DNA of the CDR3: TGTGCCAGCAGTTTATCCCACAGCGGGAGCACCGGGGAGCTGTTTTTT. This encodes CASSLSHSGSTGELFF.

The chain couples TRBV7-8 to TRBJ2-7, with no clear D. CDR1 and CDR2 from the germline V gene are SGHVS and FQNEAQ. V lost 5 bases, J lost 0 bases, and 17 bases lay in between. This CDR3 spans 16 amino acids. CDR3 in DNA: TGTGCCAGCAGCCACTCCTGGAAGTTGAGCTCCTACGAGCAGTACTTC. It is translated as CASSHSWKLSSYEQYF. Supplemented by reference TRBV7-8 and TRBJ2-7, the full variable domain reads GAGVSQSPRYKVAKRGQDVALRCDPISGHVSLFWYQQALGQGPEFLTYFQNEAQLDKSGLPSDRFFAERPEGSVSTLKIQRTQQEDSAVYLCASSHSWKLSSYEQYFGPGTRLTVT.

The chain combines TRBV2 with TRBJ2-7; D is uncertain. The CDR3 is made up of 14 amino acids. Germline V lookup: CDR1 SNHLY, CDR2 FYNNEI. The germline V and J ends were trimmed by 2 bases and 7 bases, with 15 bases remaining between them. CDR3 region: CASSEYGSGGEQYF. As DNA, the CDR3 is TGTGCCAGCAGTGAATACGGCTCCGGTGGGGAGCAGTACTTC. The full variable domain, completed using reference TRBV2 and TRBJ2-7, is EPEVTQTPSHQVTQMGQEVILRCVPISNHLYFYWYRQILGQKVEFLVSFYNNEISEKSEIFDDQFSVERPDGSNFTLKIRSTKLEDSAMYFCASSEYGSGGEQYFGPGTRLTVT.

The chain combines TRBV7-9 with TRBJ1-3, with 7 positions matching TRBD1. The germline V gene has CDR1 SEHNR and CDR2 FQNEAQ (reference sequence). This CDR3 region has 13 residues. With 5 bases clipped from V and 3 bases from J, the junction kept 1 base outside the gene matches. CDR3 coding DNA: TGTGCCAGCAGCGGGGACAGTGGAAACACCATATATTTT. It is translated as CASSGDSGNTIYF.

This rearrangement joins TRBV5-1 to TRBJ2-2; 8 positions match TRBD1. The V and J ends lost 2 bases and 2 bases, in that order; junction bases with no gene match: 8. The CDR3 is 17 residues long. Germline CDR1 reads SGHRS; CDR2 reads YFSETQ. The CDR3 protein is CASSFPRDRGNTGELFF. The CDR3 DNA sequence: TGCGCCAGCAGCTTCCCCCGTGACAGGGGCAACACCGGGGAGCTGTTTTTT. The full variable domain, in which reference TRBV5-1 and TRBJ2-2 provide the parts outside the CDR3, is KAGVTQTPRYLIKTRGQQVTLSCSPISGHRSVSWYQQTPGQGLQFLFEYFSETQRNKGNFPGRFSGRQFSNSRSEMNVSTLELGDSALYLCASSFPRDRGNTGELFFGEGSRLTVL.

The J gene is TRBJ2-2, the V gene TRBV27; 7 positions agree with TRBD1. This CDR3 comprises 18 residues. The V gene end was trimmed by 1 base and the J gene end by 4 bases; junction bases not matched to a gene: 12. Germline V lookup: CDR1 MNHEY, CDR2 SMNVEV (reference sequence). CDR3 in amino acids: CASSLFWTGGTFTGELFF. The CDR3 DNA reads TGTGCCAGCAGTTTATTTTGGACAGGCGGAACTTTCACCGGGGAGCTGTTTTTT.

This rearrangement joins TRBV19 to TRBJ1-5, with TRBD1 matching 7 bases. The length of the CDR3 is 15 residues. Germline assignment: CDR1 LNHDA and CDR2 SQIVND (reference sequence). J was trimmed by 6 bases and V by 6 bases; bases with no gene match: 11. CDR3 DNA sequence: TGTGCCAGTAGCATCGGGACAGCTTCCCCTCAGCCCCAGCATTTT. Translated, it gives CASSIGTASPQPQHF.

The sample holds one count of this clone. The gene calls are TRBV4-1 and TRBJ1-5; no definite D call. The ends were cut back, 1 base at V and 7 bases at J, with 11 bases in the middle. Germline CDR1 and CDR2: MGHRA and YSYEKL. The CDR3 covers 14 residues. The CDR3 protein is CASSQASADQPQHF. The DNA for the CDR3 is TGCGCCAGCAGCCAAGCTTCGGCAGACCAGCCCCAGCATTTT.

This sequence joins TRBV7-9 and TRBJ1-4, with 8 bases matching TRBD1. CDR3 length: 15 amino acids. Per germline, CDR1 SEHNR and CDR2 FQNEAQ (reference sequence). Trimming removed 4 bases from V and 4 bases from J; junction bases left unmatched: 5. The CDR3 region has the DNA TGTGCCAGCAGCTACGACAGGGGTCTTAATGAAAAACTGTTTTTT. The encoded protein is CASSYDRGLNEKLFF.

This clone was seen a few times. The chain couples TRBV2 to TRBJ1-1; no clear D. This CDR3 comprises 12 residues. Germline CDR1 reads SNHLY; CDR2 reads FYNNEI. V dropped 1 base and J dropped 7 bases, with 7 bases sitting between them. The CDR3 nucleotides are TGTGCCAGCAGTGAAGTTGGAAATGAAGCTTTCTTT. As protein: CASSEVGNEAFF.

The V gene is TRBV11-2, the J gene TRBJ2-1, with 8 bases that match TRBD2. CDR3 length equals 17 residues. V gave up 1 base and J gave up 2 bases; unmatched junction bases: 7. Germline V gene lookup returns CDR1 SGHAT and CDR2 FQNNGV. The CDR3 here is CASSLVGLAGPYNEQFF. In DNA, the CDR3 is TGTGCCAGCAGCTTAGTAGGGCTAGCGGGCCCCTACAATGAGCAGTTCTTC.

Worth noting for this clone: A much larger clone differs from this one at a single base, so this may be a read error. The same CDR3 also results from other DNA sequences found in this sample. The chain is built from TRBV27 and TRBJ2-2, with unresolved D. This CDR3 has 12 amino acids. V lost 4 bases to trimming and J lost 2 bases, with 2 bases between them. Germline V lookup: CDR1 MNHEY, CDR2 SMNVEV (reference sequence). The CDR3: CASSSNTGELFF. DNA of the CDR3: TGTGCCAGCAGTTCCAACACCGGGGAGCTGTTTTTT.

The rearrangement joins TRBV20-1 to TRBJ2-7; D is uncertain. V was trimmed by 4 bases and J by 7 bases, leaving 11 bases between them. The CDR3 extends over 11 amino acids. Germline V gene data show CDR1 as DFQATT and CDR2 as SNEGSKA (reference sequence). As DNA, the CDR3 is TGCAGTGCTAACGGAGCTGTAGAGCAGTACTTC. This encodes CSANGAVEQYF.

The chain is built from TRBV7-9 and TRBJ2-3; D may be TRBD2 (6 bases). The germline CDR1 and CDR2 sequences are SEHNR and FQNEAQ (reference sequence). The CDR3 has 13 amino acids. The V end was cut by 11 bases, the J end by 3 bases, with 15 bases between. DNA for the CDR3: TGTGCCGGCGAGGCTAGCGCAACAGATACGCAGTATTTT. It codes for CAGEASATDTQYF.

V usage is TRBV5-1 and J usage is TRBJ2-1; weak D call: TRBD2 (6 bases). Germline V gene sequence: CDR1 SGHRS, CDR2 YFSETQ. V gave up 0 bases and J gave up 0 bases, with 7 bases separating them. The CDR3 runs to 15 residues. CDR3 nucleotide sequence: TGCGCCAGCAGCTTGGGGGAGGTCTCCTACAATGAGCAGTTCTTC. Its protein is CASSLGEVSYNEQFF.